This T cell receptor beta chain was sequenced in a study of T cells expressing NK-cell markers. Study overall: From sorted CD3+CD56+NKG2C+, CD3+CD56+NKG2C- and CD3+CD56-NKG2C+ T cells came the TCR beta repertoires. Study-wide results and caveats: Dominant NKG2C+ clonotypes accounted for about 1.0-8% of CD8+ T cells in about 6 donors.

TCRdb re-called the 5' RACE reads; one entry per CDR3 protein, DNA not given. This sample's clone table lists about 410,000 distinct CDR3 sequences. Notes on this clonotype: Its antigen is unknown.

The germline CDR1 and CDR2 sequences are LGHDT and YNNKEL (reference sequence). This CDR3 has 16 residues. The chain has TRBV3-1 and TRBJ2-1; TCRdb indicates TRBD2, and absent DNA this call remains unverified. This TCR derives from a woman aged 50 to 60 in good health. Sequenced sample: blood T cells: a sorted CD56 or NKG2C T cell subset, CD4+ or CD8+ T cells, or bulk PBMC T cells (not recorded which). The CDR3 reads CASSQGFSGSYNEQFF.